Listed here are 5 T cell receptor beta chains from one sample, sequenced in a study of T cell responses to AZD1222 COVID-19 vaccine. TCRdb keeps only in-frame clones here, not all; method: immunoSEQ multiplex PCR. The sample gives around 180,000 clones, over 80% of which show up once; 2.5% to 3% is in the top ten. Here the sequenced sample was peripheral blood, taken on day 0 of MenACWY control vaccination. Source of these receptors: an adult in good health.

The chain is built from TRBV6-2 or TRBV6-3 and TRBJ2-3; 11 bases match TRBD2. This CDR3 has 16 amino acids. J lost 6 bases, V lost 4 bases, and 9 bases had no gene match. Germline loops: CDR1 MNHEY, CDR2 SVGEGT. This chain's CDR3 is CASSSVTSGRRDTQYF. CDR3 nucleotides: TGTGCCAGCAGTTCCGTAACTAGCGGGAGAAGGGATACGCAGTATTTT.

The CDR3 loop is CASSSRRTGANQPQHF. DNA of the CDR3: TGTGCCAGCAGTTCCCGCCGGACAGGGGCCAATCAGCCCCAGCATTTT. The chain combines TRBV28 with TRBJ1-5, with 9 positions matching TRBD1. The CDR3 totals 16 residues. CDR1 MDHEN and CDR2 SYDVKM come from the germline V gene. J was trimmed by 3 bases and V by 4 bases; bases with no gene match: 7.

This chain connects TRBV19 to TRBJ2-5, with D uncertain. The V gene's germline CDR1 is LNHDA and CDR2 SQIVND (reference sequence). The CDR3 consists of 15 residues. V lost 5 bases and J lost 5, with 18 bases in between. The DNA for the CDR3 is TGTGCCAGTAGTGCACCCCCCCCGCGGACGGAGACCCAGTACTTC. It encodes CASSAPPPRTETQYF.

The chain recombines TRBV21-1 with TRBJ2-7; TRBD1, the D gene given by the table, was not confirmed from the DNA. TRBV21-1 is recorded as a pseudogene. The CDR3 consists of 16 residues. CDR3 in amino acids: CASSNYPGTGAYEQYF. The DNA for the CDR3 is TGTGCCAGCAGCAACTACCCCGGGACAGGGGCTTACGAGCAGTACTTC.

V is TRBV4-1 and J is TRBJ2-5, with unresolved D. The CDR3 runs 16 residues. Trimming pared 1 base from V and 5 bases from J, leaving 17 bases between. Germline CDR1 MGHRA, CDR2 YSYEKL. CDR3: CASSQGSDGRRETQYF. The CDR3 region has the DNA TGCGCCAGCAGCCAAGGTTCGGACGGCAGGCGGGAGACCCAGTACTTC.